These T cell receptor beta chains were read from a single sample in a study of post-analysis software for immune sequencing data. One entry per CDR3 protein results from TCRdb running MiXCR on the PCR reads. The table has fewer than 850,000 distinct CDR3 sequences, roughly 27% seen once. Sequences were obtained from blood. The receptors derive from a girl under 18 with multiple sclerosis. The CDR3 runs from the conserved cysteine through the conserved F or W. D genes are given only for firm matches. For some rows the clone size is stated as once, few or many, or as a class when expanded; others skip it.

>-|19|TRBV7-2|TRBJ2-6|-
TGTGCCAGCAGCTTAGCTTTCCGGACAGCCAGCTCTGGGGCCAACGTCCTGACTTTC
CASSLAFRTASSGANVLTF
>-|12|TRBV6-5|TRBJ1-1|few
TGTGCCAGCAGCCCGACAAACACTGAAGCTTTCTTT
CASSPTNTEAFF
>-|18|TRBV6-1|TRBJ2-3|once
TGTGCCAGCACCCTCGCGGGGGTTGGGGGCGGGAGCGCAGATACGCAGTATTTT
CASTLAGVGGGSADTQYF
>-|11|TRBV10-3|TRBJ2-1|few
TGTGCCATCAGTGAGGACAATGAGCAGTTCTTC
CAISEDNEQFF
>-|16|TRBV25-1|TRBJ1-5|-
TGTGCCAGCAGTGAAAGGGGTTTCCAGAGCAATCAGCCCCAGCATTTT
CASSERGFQSNQPQHF
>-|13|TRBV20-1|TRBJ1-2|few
TGCAGTGCTAGAGCAGGGGATGCCTATGGCTACACCTTC
CSARAGDAYGYTF
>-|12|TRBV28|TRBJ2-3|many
TGTGCCAGCAGTTCTCCCACAGATACGCAGTATTTT
CASSSPTDTQYF
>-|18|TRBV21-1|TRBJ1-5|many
TGTGCCAGCAGCTTTGCCGAGGGGCCGCCCGGGGGCAATCAGCCCCAGCATTTT
CASSFAEGPPGGNQPQHF
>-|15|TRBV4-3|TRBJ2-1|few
TGCGCCAGCAGCCAAGAGGGGGGCTCCTACAATGAGCAGTTCTTC
CASSQEGGSYNEQFF
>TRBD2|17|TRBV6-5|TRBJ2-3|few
TGTGCCAACAGTTACCGGACTAGCGGGGGGGACTCAGATACGCAGTATTTT
CANSYRTSGGDSDTQYF
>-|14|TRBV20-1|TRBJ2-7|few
TGCAGTGCTAGTACGGTTCCCCTATCCTACGAGCAGTACTTC
CSASTVPLSYEQYF
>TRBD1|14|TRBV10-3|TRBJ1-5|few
TGTGCCACCTCACAGGGGTATAGCAATCAGCCCCAGCATTTT
CATSQGYSNQPQHF
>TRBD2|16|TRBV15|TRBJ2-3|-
TGTGCCACCAGCAGAGGAAAAGCGGGATTCACAGATACGCAGTATTTT
CATSRGKAGFTDTQYF
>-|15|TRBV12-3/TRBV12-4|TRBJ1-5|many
TGTGCCAGCAGTCCGACAGGAGATAGCAATCAGCCCCAGCATTTT
CASSPTGDSNQPQHF
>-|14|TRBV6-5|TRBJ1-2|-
TGTGCCAGCAGTTATTCGGACCGCCGTGGAGGCTACACCTTC
CASSYSDRRGGYTF